A selection of T cell receptor beta chains follows, all from one sample in a study of neoadjuvant anti-PD-1 for oral cavity cancer. Assay used: immunoSEQ multiplex PCR; TCRdb lists only in-frame clones, some missing. The sample carries 37,000 or so clones, over 30% recorded once. The source material was tumor tissue, sampled after nivolumab (anti-PD-1) treatment. All receptors come from a person between 35 and 79 years old with oral cavity squamous cell carcinoma. Each CDR3 is given without its conserved first and last residue.

>TRBV5-1|13|TRBJ2-5
ASSKNGQGRETQY
>TRBV5-5|12|TRBJ1-2
ASSLTGANYGYT
>TRBV28|11|TRBJ1-2
ASSSGSRAGYT
>TRBV5-1|12|TRBJ2-5
ASSLGTSGETQY
>TRBV7-3|11|TRBJ2-7
ASSLTKGYEQY
>TRBV19|13|TRBJ1-2
ASSIQGARNYGYT
>TRBV5-1|9|TRBJ1-2
ASRRGFGYT
>TRBV5-1|13|TRBJ1-6
ASSPGQGLNSPLH
>TRBV5-6|11|TRBJ2-1
ASSLVGNNEQF
>TRBV5-1|12|TRBJ2-7
ASSLEWTGYEQY
>TRBV7-9|13|TRBJ1-2
ASSLTLAGDYGYT
>TRBV30|11|TRBJ1-1
AWRPFGNTEAF
>TRBV19|11|TRBJ1-1
ASSPPEVSRAF
>TRBV27|17|TRBJ2-6
ASSFSLGTLSSGANVLT
>TRBV28|15|TRBJ2-7
ASSLLKWGQGAYEQY
>TRBV25-1|12|TRBJ2-3
ASSAGTGVNTQY
>TRBV4-1|13|TRBJ2-2
ASSHDPGVTGELF
>TRBV6-1|13|TRBJ2-7
ASSEVLAASYEQY
>TRBV7-8|12|TRBJ1-1
ASSLGGQSTEAF
>TRBV6-1|13|TRBJ2-7
ASSVAAGGTHEQY
>TRBV27|13|TRBJ1-1
ASSIRSLRGTEAF
>TRBV30|13|TRBJ1-2
AWNSHDRGNYGYT
>TRBV9|12|TRBJ1-4
ASSAQGGDEKLF
>TRBV11-2|9|TRBJ1-1
ASSQKEGAF
>TRBV9|14|TRBJ2-2
ASSVRGLAVGGELF
>TRBV7-9|12|TRBJ2-3
ASSSGLARDTQY
>TRBV30|10|TRBJ1-1
AWRRDRDAAF
>TRBV7-9|15|TRBJ2-7
ASSLGWTSGNSYEQY
>TRBV5-5|15|TRBJ1-5
ASSKGIQGVEGQPQH
>TRBV5-1|17|TRBJ2-7
ASSLGLGAGAATSYEQY
>TRBV19|13|TRBJ2-3
ASKRGGQLTDTQY
>TRBV7-9|8|TRBJ2-3
ASNSDTQY
>TRBV7-2|14|TRBJ2-1
ASSLQLRYGGNEQF
>TRBV30|14|TRBJ1-2
AWSQGSAVTNYGYT
>TRBV27|9|TRBJ1-1
ASSFGTEAF
>TRBV5-1|14|TRBJ2-3
ASSLAGGAQGDTQY
>TRBV5-4|9|TRBJ2-5
ASSSQETQY
>TRBV11-2|11|TRBJ2-7
ASSLEVGRGQY
>TRBV11-2|11|TRBJ1-4
ASGGGLNEKLF
>TRBV7-9|16|TRBJ1-2
ASSLEGWPPAPNYGYT
>TRBV5-6|12|TRBJ2-5
ASSYSGGQETQY
>TRBV7-9|15|TRBJ2-6
ASSLEGWFSGANVLT
>TRBV19|9|TRBJ2-3
ASSEMDTQY
>TRBV19|12|TRBJ1-3
ASSPAGNGNTIY
>TRBV29-1|10|TRBJ2-3
SVEYPGGTQY
>TRBV10-3|13|TRBJ1-5
AISNRDGSNQPQH
>TRBV25-1|12|TRBJ2-7
ASAVAGGNYEQY
>TRBV18|11|TRBJ2-5
ATSGDGQETQY
>TRBV9|12|TRBJ1-2
ASSVPLANYGYT
>TRBV4-1|13|TRBJ1-2
ASSHPGQGVYGYT
>TRBV5-1|10|TRBJ1-1
ASSLGSTEAF
>TRBV6-5|13|TRBJ1-2
ASSSGQGDIYGYT
>TRBV23-1|10|TRBJ1-2
ASVNGEYGYT
>TRBV4-1|14|TRBJ2-1
ASSQEYGRRSIEQF